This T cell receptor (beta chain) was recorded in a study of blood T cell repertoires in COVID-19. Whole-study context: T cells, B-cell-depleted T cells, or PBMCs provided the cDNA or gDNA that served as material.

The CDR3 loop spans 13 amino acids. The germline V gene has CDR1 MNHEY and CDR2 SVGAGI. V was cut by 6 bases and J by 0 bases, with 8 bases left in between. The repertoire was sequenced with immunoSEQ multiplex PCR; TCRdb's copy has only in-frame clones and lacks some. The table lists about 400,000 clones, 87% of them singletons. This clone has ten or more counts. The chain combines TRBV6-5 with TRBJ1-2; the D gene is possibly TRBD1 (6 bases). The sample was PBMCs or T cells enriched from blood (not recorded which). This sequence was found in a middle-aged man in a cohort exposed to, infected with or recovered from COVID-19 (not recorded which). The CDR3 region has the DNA TGTGCCAGCAGGGACAGCGCTAACTATGGCTACACCTTC. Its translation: CASRDSANYGYTF.